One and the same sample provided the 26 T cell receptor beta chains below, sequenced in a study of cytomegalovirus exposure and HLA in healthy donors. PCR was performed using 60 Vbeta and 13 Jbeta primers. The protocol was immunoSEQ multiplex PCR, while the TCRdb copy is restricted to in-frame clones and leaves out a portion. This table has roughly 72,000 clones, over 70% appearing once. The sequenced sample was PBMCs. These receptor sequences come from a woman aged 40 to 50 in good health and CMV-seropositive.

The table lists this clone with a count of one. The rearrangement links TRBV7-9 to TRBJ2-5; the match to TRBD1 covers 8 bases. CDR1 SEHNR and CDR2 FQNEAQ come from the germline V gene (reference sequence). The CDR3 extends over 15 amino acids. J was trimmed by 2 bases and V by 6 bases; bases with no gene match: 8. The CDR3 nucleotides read TGTGCCAGCAGTTCGCCGGGACAGGAACAAGAGACCCAGTACTTC. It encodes CASSSPGQEQETQYF.

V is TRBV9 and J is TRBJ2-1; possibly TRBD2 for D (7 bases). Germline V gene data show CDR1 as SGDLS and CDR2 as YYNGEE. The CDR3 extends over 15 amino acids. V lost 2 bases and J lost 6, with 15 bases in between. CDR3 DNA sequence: TGTGCCAGCAGCGTCGGGGCGGGGGCCACCAATGAGCAGTTCTTC. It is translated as CASSVGAGATNEQFF. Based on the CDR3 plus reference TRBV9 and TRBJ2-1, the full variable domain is DSGVTQTPKHLITATGQRVTLRCSPRSGDLSVYWYQQSLDQGLQFLIQYYNGEERAKGNILERFSAQQFPDLHSELNLSSLELGDSALYFCASSVGAGATNEQFFGPGTRLTVL.

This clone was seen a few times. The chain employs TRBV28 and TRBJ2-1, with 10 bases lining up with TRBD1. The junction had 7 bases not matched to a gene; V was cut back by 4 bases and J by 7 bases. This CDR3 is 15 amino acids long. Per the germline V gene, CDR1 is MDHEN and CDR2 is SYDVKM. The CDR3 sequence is CASSSGTGDRNEQFF. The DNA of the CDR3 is TGTGCCAGCAGTTCCGGGACAGGGGACCGAAATGAGCAGTTCTTC.

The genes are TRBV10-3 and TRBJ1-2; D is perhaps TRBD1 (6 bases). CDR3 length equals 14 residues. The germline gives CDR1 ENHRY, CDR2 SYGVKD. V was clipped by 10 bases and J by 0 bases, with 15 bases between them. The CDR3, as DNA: TGTGCCACATCGACAGGATTAGCTAACTATGGCTACACCTTC. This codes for CATSTGLANYGYTF.

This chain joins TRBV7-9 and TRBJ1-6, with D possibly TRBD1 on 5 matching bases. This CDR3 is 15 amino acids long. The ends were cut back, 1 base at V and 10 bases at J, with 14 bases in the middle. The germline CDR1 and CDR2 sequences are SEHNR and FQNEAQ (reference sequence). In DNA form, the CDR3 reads TGTGCCAGCAGCTTAGAAGGGGCCAGGCGATCACCCCTCCACTTT. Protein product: CASSLEGARRSPLHF.

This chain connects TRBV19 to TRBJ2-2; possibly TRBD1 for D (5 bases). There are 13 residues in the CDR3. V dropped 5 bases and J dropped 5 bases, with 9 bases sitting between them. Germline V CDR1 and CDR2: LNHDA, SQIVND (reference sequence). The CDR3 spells CASSARATGELFF. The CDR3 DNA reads TGTGCCAGTAGTGCCAGGGCGACCGGGGAGCTGTTTTTT.

The CDR3 protein is CASSQYPGGASGQPQHF. CDR3 DNA sequence: TGTGCCAGTAGCCAGTATCCCGGGGGAGCGAGTGGGCAGCCCCAGCATTTT. The J gene is TRBJ1-5, the V gene TRBV19; D might be TRBD1 (5 bases). Trimming cost V 6 bases and J 7 bases, with 25 bases left between them. Germline V gives CDR1 LNHDA, CDR2 SQIVND (reference sequence). The CDR3 has 17 amino acids.

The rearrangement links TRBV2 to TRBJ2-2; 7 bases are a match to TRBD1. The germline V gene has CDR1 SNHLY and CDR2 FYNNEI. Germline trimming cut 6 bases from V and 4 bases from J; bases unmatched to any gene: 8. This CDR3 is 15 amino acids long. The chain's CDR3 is CASSLTGWSTGELFF. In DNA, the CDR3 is TGTGCCAGCAGCTTGACAGGGTGGTCCACCGGGGAGCTGTTTTTT.

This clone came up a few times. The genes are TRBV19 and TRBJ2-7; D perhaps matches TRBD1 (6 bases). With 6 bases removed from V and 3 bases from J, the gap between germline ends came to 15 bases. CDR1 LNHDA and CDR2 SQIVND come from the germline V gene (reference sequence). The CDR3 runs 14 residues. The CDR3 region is CASSRTGTNYEQYF. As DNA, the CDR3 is TGTGCCAGTAGCCGCACAGGGACAAACTACGAGCAGTACTTC.

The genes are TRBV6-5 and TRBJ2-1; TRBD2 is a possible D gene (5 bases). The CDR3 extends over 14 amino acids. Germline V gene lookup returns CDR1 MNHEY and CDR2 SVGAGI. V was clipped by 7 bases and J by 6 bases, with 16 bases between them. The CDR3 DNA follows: TGTGCCAGCACAAGGTTAGGAGCGGCCAATGAGCAGTTCTTC. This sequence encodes CASTRLGAANEQFF.

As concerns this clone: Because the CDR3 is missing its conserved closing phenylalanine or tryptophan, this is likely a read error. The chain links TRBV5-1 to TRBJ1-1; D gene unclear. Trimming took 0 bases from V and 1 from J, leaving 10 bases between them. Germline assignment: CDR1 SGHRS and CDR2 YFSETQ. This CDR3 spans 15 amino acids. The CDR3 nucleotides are TGCGCCAGCAGCTTGGAGGCCTTCAGGAACACTGAAGCTTTCTCT. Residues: CASSLEAFRNTEAFS.

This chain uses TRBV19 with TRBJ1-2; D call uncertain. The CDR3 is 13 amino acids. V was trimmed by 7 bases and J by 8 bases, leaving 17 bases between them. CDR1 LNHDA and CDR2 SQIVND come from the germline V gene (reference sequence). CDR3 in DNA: TGTGCCAGTACCACGAGAGGGAAGCGCGGCTACACCTTC. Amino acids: CASTTRGKRGYTF.

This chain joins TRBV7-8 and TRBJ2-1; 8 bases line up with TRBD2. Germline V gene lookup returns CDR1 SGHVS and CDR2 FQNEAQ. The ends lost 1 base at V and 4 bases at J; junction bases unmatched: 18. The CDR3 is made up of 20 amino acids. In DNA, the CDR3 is TGTGCCAGCAGCTTAGGAGGGGCACTAGCGGCCTCCATGGGGTACAATGAGCAGTTCTTC. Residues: CASSLGGALAASMGYNEQFF. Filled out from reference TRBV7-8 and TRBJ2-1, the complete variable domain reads GAGVSQSPRYKVAKRGQDVALRCDPISGHVSLFWYQQALGQGPEFLTYFQNEAQLDKSGLPSDRFFAERPEGSVSTLKIQRTQQEDSAVYLCASSLGGALAASMGYNEQFFGPGTRLTVL.

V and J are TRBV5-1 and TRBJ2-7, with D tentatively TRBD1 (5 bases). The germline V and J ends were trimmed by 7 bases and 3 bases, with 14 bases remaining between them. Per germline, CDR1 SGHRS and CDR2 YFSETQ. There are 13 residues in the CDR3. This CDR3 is CASPQGAGYEQYF. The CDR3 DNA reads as TGCGCCAGCCCCCAAGGGGCAGGCTACGAGCAGTACTTC.

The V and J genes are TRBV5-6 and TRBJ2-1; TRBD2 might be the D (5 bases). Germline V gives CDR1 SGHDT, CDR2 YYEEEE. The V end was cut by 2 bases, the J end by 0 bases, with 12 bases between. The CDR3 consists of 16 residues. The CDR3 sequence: CASSFGGYNSYNEQFF. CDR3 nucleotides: TGTGCCAGCAGCTTCGGAGGCTACAACTCCTACAATGAGCAGTTCTTC.

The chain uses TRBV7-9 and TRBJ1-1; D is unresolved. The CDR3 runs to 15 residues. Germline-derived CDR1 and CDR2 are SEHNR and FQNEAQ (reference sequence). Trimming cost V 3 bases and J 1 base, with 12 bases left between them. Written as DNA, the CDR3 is TGTGCCAGCAGCTTGGGAGGGCAAGGGAACACTGAAGCTTTCTTT. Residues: CASSLGGQGNTEAFF. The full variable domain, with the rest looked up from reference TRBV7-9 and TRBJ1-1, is DTGVSQNPRHKITKRGQNVTFRCDPISEHNRLYWYRQTLGQGPEFLTYFQNEAQLEKSRLLSDRFSAERPKGSFSTLEIQRTEQGDSAMYLCASSLGGQGNTEAFFGQGTRLTVV.

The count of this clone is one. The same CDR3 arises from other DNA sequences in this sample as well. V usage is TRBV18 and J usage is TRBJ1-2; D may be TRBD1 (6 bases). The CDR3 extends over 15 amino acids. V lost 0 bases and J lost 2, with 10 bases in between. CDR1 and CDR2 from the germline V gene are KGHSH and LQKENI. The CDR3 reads CASSPPAGTNYGYTF. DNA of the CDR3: TGTGCCAGCTCACCACCGGCAGGGACAAACTATGGCTACACCTTC.

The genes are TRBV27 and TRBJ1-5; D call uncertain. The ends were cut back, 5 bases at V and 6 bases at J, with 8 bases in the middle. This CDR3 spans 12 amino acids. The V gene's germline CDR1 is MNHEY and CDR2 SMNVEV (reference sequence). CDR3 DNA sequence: TGTGCCAGCAGTATAAGCGGTCAGCCCCAGCATTTT. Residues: CASSISGQPQHF.

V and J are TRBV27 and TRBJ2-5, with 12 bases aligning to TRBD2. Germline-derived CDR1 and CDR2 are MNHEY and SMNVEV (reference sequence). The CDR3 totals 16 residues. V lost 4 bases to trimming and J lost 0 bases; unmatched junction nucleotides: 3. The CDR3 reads CASSSWTSGDQETQYF. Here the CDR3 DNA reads TGTGCCAGCAGTTCCTGGACTAGCGGGGACCAAGAGACCCAGTACTTC.

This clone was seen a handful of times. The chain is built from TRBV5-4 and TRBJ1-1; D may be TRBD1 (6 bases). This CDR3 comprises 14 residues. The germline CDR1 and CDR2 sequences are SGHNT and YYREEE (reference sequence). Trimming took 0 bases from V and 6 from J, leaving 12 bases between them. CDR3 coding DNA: TGTGCCAGCAGCTTGGAACCCGGGACACCTGAAGCTTTCTTT. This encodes CASSLEPGTPEAFF.

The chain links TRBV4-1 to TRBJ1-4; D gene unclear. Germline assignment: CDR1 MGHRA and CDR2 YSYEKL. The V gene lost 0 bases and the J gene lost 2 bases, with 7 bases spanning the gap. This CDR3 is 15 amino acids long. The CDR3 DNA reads TGCGCCAGCAGCCAAGATGAACAGACTAATGAAAAACTGTTTTTT. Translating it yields CASSQDEQTNEKLFF.

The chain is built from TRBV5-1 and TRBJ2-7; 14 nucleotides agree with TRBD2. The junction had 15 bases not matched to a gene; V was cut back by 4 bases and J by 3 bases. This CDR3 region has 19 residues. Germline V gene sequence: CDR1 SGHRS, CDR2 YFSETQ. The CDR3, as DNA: TGCGCCAGCAGCCTGGGACTAGCGGGGGCCCCCACTATAGTCTACGAGCAGTACTTC. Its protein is CASSLGLAGAPTIVYEQYF.

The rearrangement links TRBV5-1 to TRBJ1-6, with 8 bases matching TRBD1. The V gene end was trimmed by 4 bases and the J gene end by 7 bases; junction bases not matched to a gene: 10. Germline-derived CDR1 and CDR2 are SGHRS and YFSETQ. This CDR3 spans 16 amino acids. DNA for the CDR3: TGCGCCAGCAGCGCCCAGACAGGGGCCCCCAATTCACCCCTCCACTTT. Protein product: CASSAQTGAPNSPLHF. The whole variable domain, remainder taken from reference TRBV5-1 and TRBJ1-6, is KAGVTQTPRYLIKTRGQQVTLSCSPISGHRSVSWYQQTPGQGLQFLFEYFSETQRNKGNFPGRFSGRQFSNSRSEMNVSTLELGDSALYLCASSAQTGAPNSPLHFGNGTRLTVT.

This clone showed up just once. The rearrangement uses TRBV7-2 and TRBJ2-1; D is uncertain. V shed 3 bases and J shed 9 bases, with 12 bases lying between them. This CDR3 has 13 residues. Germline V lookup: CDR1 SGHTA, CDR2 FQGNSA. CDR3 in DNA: TGTGCCAGCAGCTTGGGCCTCGGCAGTGAGCAGTTCTTC. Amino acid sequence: CASSLGLGSEQFF.

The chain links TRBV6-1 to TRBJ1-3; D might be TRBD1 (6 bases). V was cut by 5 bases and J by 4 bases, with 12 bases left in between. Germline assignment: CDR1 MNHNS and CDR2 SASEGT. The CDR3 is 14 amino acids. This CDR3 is CASSTDRLGNTIYF. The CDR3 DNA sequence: TGTGCCAGCAGTACGGACAGACTAGGAAACACCATATATTTT.

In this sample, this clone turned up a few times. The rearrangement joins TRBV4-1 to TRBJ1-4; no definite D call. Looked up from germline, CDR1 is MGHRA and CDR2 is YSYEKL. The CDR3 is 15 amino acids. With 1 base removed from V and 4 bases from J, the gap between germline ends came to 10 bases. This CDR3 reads CASSQVTAGNEKLFF. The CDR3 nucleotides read TGCGCCAGCAGCCAAGTCACAGCCGGTAATGAAAAACTGTTTTTT.